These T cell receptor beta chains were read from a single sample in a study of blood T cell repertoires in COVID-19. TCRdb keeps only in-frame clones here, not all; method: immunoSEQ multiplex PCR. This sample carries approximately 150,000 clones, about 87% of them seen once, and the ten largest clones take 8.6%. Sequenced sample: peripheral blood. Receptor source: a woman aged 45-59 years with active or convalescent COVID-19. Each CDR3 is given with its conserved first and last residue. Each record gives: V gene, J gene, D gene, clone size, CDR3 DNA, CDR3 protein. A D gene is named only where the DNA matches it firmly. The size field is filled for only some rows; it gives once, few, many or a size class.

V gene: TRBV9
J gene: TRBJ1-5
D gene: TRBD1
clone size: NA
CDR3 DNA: TGTGCCAGCAGCGCAGCAGGGGGATTTCAGCCCCAGCATTTT
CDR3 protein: CASSAAGGFQPQHF

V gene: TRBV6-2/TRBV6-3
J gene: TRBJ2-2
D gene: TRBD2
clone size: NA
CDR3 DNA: TGTGCCAGCAGTTACGCCAGGACTAGCGGGAGGCAATCCACCGGGGAGCTGTTTTTT
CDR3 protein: CASSYARTSGRQSTGELFF

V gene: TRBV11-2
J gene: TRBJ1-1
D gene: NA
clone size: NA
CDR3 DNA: TGTGCCAGCAGCTTAGGCCCAGGGAATACTGAAGCTTTCTTT
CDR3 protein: CASSLGPGNTEAFF

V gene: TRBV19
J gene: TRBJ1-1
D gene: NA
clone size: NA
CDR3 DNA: TGTGCCAGTAGTTCCAGGGTTTTTGCTTGGATGAACACTGAAGCTTTCTTT
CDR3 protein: CASSSRVFAWMNTEAFF

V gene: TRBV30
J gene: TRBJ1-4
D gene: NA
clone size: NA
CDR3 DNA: TGTGCCTGGAGTCGACCCTACAGTGCAACTAATGAAAAACTGTTTTTT
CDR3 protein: CAWSRPYSATNEKLFF

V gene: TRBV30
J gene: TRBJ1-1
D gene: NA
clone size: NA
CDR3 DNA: TGTGCCTGGAGTGTACTTTCGGGGACTGAAGCTTTCTTT
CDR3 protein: CAWSVLSGTEAFF

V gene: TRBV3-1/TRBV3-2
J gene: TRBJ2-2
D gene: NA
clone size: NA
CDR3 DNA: TGTGCCAGCGCCTCCAGCGGGGAGCTGTTTTTT
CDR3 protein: CASASSGELFF

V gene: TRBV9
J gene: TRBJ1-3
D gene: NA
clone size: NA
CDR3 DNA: TGTGCCAGCAGCGTAGCTTCGGAGGGGCGATCTGGAAACACCATATATTTT
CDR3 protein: CASSVASEGRSGNTIYF

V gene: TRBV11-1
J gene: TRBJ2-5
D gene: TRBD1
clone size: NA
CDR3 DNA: TGTGCCAGCAGGCCCCGAAGGGGGCGACAAGAGACCCAGTACTTC
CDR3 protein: CASRPRRGRQETQYF

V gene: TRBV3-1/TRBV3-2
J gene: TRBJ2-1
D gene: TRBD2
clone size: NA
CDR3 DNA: TGTGCCAGCAGCGAAGTAAGGAGTGCGACTAGCGTGGACAATGAGCAGTTCTTC
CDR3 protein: CASSEVRSATSVDNEQFF

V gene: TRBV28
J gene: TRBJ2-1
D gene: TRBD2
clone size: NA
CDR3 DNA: TGTGCCAGCAGGTTAACTAGCGGGAGTGGCTACAATGAGCAGTTCTTC
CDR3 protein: CASRLTSGSGYNEQFF

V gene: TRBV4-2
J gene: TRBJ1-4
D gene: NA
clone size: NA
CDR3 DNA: TGTGCCAGCAGCCAAGATTCTACTAATGAAAAACTGTTTTTT
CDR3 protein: CASSQDSTNEKLFF

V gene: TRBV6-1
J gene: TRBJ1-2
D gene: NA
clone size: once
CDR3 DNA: TGTGCCAGCAGTGAAGCTACAGGGCGGGCTGGCTACACCTTC
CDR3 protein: CASSEATGRAGYTF

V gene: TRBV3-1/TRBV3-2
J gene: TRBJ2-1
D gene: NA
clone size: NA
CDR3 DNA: TGTGCCAGCAGCCAACTACAGGGTTCTTTGGGGCAGTTCTTC
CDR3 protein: CASSQLQGSLGQFF

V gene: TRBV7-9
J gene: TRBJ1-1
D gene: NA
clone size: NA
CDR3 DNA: TGTGCCAGCAGCCGTGCCCGGGCGGGCACTGAAGCTTTCTTT
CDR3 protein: CASSRARAGTEAFF

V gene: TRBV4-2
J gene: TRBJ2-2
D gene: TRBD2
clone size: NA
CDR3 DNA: TGTGCCAGCAGCCAAGAAGGACTAGCGGGATCCGGGGAGCTGTTTTTT
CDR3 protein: CASSQEGLAGSGELFF

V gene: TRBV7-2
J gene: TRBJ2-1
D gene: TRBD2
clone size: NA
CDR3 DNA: TGTGCCAGCAGCACCCGAGCGGGAGCTTTAACCTATGAGCAGTTCTTC
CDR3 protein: CASSTRAGALTYEQFF

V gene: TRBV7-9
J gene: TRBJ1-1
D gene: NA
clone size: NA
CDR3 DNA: TGTGCCAGCAGCTTACAGATGGACACTGAAGCTTTCTTT
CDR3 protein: CASSLQMDTEAFF

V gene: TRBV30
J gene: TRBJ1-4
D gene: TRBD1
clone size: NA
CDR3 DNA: TGTGCCTGGAAATCCGACAGGGGAAAAGAAAAACTGTTTTTT
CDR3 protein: CAWKSDRGKEKLFF

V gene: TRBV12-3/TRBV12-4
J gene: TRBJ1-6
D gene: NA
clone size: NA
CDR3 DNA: TGTGCCAGCAGTTTTATACTATCACCCCTCCACTTT
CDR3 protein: CASSFILSPLHF

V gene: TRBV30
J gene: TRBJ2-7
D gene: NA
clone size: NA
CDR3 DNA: TGTGCCTGGAGTGTGGACAGGGAGGGCGAGCAGTACTTC
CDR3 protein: CAWSVDREGEQYF

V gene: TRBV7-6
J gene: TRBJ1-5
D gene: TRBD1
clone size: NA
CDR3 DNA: TGTGCCAGCAGCTTAGCGAGTTCAGGGGGACAGCCCCAGCATTTT
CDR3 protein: CASSLASSGGQPQHF

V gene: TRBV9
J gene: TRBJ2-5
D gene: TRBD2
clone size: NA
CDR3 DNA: TGTGCCAGCAGCGGGGAGAGGGGAGGGCAAGAGACCCAGTACTTC
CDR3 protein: CASSGERGGQETQYF

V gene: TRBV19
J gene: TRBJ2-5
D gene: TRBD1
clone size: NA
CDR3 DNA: TGTGCCAGTAGTTCAGACAGGGTGGGGGCTCAAGAGACCCAGTACTTC
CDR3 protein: CASSSDRVGAQETQYF

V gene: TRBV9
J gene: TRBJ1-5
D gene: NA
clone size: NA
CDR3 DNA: TGTGCCAGCAGCGTAGGAGATAGCAATCAGCCCCAGCATTTT
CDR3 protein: CASSVGDSNQPQHF

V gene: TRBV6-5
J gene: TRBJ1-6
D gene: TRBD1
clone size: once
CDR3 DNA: TGTGCCAGCAGCTACCGCCGGGACAGTTCGTATTCACCCCTCCACTTT
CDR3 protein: CASSYRRDSSYSPLHF

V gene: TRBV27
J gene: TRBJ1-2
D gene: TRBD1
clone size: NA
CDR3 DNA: TGTGCCAGCAGTTTATCGGGGAGGACAGGGGGCGCGAACTATGGCTACACCTTC
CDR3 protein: CASSLSGRTGGANYGYTF

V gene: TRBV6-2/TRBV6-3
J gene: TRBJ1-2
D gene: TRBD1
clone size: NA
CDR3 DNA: TGTGCCAGCAGTTACGACTGGACAGGTTATGGCTACACCTTC
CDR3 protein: CASSYDWTGYGYTF

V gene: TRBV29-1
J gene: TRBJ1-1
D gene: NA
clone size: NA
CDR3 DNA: TGCAGCGTTCCGGGAGATGGAGACCGAGGTTTCTTT
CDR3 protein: CSVPGDGDRGFF

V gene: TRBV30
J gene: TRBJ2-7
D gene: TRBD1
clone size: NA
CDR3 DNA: TGTGCCTGGAGCCGTGCCTCTGGGACAGGGGGCCCCAGCTCCTACGAGCAGTACTTC
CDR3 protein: CAWSRASGTGGPSSYEQYF

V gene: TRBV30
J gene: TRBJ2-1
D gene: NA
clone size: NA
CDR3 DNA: TGTGCCTGGAGTGCCCCGCGCAGGGCTTACAATGAGCAGTTCTTC
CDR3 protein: CAWSAPRRAYNEQFF

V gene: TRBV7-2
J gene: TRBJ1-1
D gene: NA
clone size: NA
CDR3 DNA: TGTGCCAGCAGCTTAGAGGCAGGGGACGATGCTTTCTTT
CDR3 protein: CASSLEAGDDAFF

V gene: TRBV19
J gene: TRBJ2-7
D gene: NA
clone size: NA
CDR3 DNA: TGTGCCAGTAGACCGTCCGGGAGAGGTTCCTACGAGCAGTACTTC
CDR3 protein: CASRPSGRGSYEQYF

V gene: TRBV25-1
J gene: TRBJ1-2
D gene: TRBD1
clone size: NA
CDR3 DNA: TGTGCCAGCAGTGGAGGGACAGGGATCGCCTATGGCTACACCTTC
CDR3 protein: CASSGGTGIAYGYTF

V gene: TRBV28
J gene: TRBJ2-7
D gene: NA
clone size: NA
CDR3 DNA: TGTGCCAGCAGGACGGGACAATACTACGAGCAGTACTTC
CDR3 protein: CASRTGQYYEQYF

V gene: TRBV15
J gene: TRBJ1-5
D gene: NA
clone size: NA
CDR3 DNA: TGTGCCACCAGCAGTTTGGCGCAGGGGAGAGGGATGCGGAATCAGCCCCAGCATTTT
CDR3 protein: CATSSLAQGRGMRNQPQHF

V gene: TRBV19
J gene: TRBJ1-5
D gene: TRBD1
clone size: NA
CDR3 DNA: TGTGCCAGTAGTCGACAGGGGGCTTTCAATCAGCCCCAGCATTTT
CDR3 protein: CASSRQGAFNQPQHF

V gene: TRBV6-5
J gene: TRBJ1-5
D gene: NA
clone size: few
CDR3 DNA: TGTGCCAGCAGTTACGACGGGACTCAAAATCAGCCCCAGCATTTT
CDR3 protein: CASSYDGTQNQPQHF

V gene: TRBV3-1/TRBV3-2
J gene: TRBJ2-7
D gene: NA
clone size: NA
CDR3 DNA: TGTGCCAGCAGCGGGTCGAGCGGCCCCTACGAGCAGTACTTC
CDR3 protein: CASSGSSGPYEQYF

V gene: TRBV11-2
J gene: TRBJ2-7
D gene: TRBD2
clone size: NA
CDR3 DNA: TGTGCCAGCAGCTCCCCTAACGGACTAGCGGGAGCGGGCAACTACGAGCAGTACTTC
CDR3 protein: CASSSPNGLAGAGNYEQYF

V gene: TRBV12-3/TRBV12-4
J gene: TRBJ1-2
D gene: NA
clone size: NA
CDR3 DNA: TGTGCCAGCAGTTTCTCCGGTGGCTACACCTTC
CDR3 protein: CASSFSGGYTF

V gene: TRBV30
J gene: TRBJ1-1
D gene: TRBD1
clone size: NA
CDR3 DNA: TGTGCCTGGAACCCGGGACAGATGAACACTGAAGCTTTCTTT
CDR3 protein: CAWNPGQMNTEAFF

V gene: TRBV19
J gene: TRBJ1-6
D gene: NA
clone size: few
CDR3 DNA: TGTGCCAGTAGTATGCTAGCAGATTCACCCCTCCACTTT
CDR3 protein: CASSMLADSPLHF

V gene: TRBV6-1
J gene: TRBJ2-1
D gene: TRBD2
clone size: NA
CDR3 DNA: TGTGCCAGCAGTGAACCGGGACTAGCGGATGAGCAGTTCTTC
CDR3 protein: CASSEPGLADEQFF

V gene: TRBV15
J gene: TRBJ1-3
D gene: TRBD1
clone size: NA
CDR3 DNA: TGTGCCACCAGCAGACCGGACAGGGGGCTTGGAAACACCATATATTTT
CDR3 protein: CATSRPDRGLGNTIYF